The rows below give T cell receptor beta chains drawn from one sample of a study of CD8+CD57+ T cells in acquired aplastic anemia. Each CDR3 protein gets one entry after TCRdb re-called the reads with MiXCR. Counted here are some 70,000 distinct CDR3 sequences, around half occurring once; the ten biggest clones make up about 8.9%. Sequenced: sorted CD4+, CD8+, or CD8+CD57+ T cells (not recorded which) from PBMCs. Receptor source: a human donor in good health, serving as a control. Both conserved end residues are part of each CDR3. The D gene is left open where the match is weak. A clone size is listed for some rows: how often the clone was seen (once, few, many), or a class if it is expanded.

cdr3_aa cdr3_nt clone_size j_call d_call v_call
CATSDRTAEQFF TGTGCCACCAGTGACCGCACGGCTGAGCAGTTCTTC . TRBJ2-1 . TRBV24-1
CAISVTQETQYF TGTGCCATCAGTGTGACCCAAGAGACCCAGTACTTC . TRBJ2-5 . TRBV10-3
CASSFLQGNEKLFF TGTGCCAGCAGCTTTCTACAGGGGAATGAAAAACTGTTTTTT many TRBJ1-4 TRBD1 TRBV5-6
CSARLSGGTYNEQFF TGCAGTGCTAGACTCTCCGGGGGGACCTACAATGAGCAGTTCTTC many TRBJ2-1 TRBD2 TRBV20-1
CASSESPDRQETQYF TGCGCCAGCAGTGAGTCCCCCGACAGGCAAGAGACCCAGTACTTC . TRBJ2-5 . TRBV10-2
CASSYPGGPNEELLF TGTGCCAGCAGCTACCCCGGGGGTCCTAATGAAGAACTGCTTTTT . TRBJ1-4 . TRBV7-8
CASAGVAGSTDTQYF TGTGCCAGCGCAGGGGTAGCGGGGAGCACAGATACGCAGTATTTT once TRBJ2-3 TRBD2 TRBV12-3/TRBV12-4
CASSTGYNEQFF TGTGCCAGCAGTACAGGCTACAATGAGCAGTTCTTC many TRBJ2-1 . TRBV2
CASSKYRAHYNEQFF TGTGCCAGCAGTAAATACAGGGCACACTACAATGAGCAGTTCTTC medium-sized TRBJ2-1 . TRBV25-1
CSTEAGVYNEQFF TGCAGCACTGAAGCGGGAGTGTACAATGAGCAGTTCTTC once TRBJ2-1 TRBD2 TRBV29-1
CAISDGQATNEKLFF TGTGCCATCAGTGACGGGCAGGCAACTAATGAAAAACTGTTTTTT once TRBJ1-4 . TRBV10-3
CASSDGTLWQYF TGTGCCAGCAGTGACGGGACACTTTGGCAGTACTTC . TRBJ2-7 . TRBV25-1
CASSLAEFGEQYF TGTGCCAGCAGCTTAGCAGAGTTTGGTGAGCAGTACTTC . TRBJ2-7 . TRBV7-8
CSAREGGPRETQYF TGCAGTGCTAGAGAGGGGGGACCACGAGAGACCCAGTACTTC . TRBJ2-5 . TRBV20-1
CATSRRGRYGYTF TGTGCCACCAGCAGAAGAGGTCGGTATGGCTACACCTTC . TRBJ1-2 . TRBV15
CATSGLAGYQETQYF TGTGCCACCAGTGGGCTAGCGGGGTACCAAGAGACCCAGTACTTT . TRBJ2-5 TRBD2 TRBV24-1